This T cell receptor (beta chain) stems from a study of blood T cell repertoires in COVID-19. Study context: Samples representing acute and convalescent COVID-19 were sourced from the United States, Italy and Spain. T cells, B-cell-depleted T cells, or PBMCs supplied cDNA or gDNA.

This clone was detected only once. The CDR3 is 15 residues long. With V trimmed by 4 bases and J by 8 bases, 15 bases remained unmatched. The germline CDR1 and CDR2 sequences are SQVTM and ANQGSEA. Source study methods: The authors estimated nucleated cell counts from reference gene primer amplification. Assay: immunoSEQ multiplex PCR; the TCRdb copy retains only in-frame clones and omits some. The D gene and trimming were derived from the DNA, and the V and J assignments and clone size from that table. This sample yields 65,000 to 90,000 clones, of which about 88% are seen a single time; roughly 4.6% belongs to the top ten.

Specimen: peripheral blood. V gene TRBV29-1 combines with J gene TRBJ1-2; 8 bases map to TRBD1. This TCR came from a human donor in a cohort sampled during active COVID-19. The CDR3 DNA reads as TGCAGCGTTGGAAGGACAGGGACCCCCGGTGACGGCTACACCTTC. Translating it yields CSVGRTGTPGDGYTF.